Each of the 2 T cell receptor beta chains below was sequenced from the same sample in a study of identical twins. MiXCR, applied by TCRdb to the 5' RACE reads, yields one record per CDR3 protein. This table has 200,000 to 250,000 distinct CDR3 sequences, about 12% appearing once. These data were likewise used in another study, on yellow fever vaccine responses in identical twins.

Sequencing was carried out using memory (CD45RO+) T cells sorted from blood. The receptor source for this set is a woman younger than 35 in good health.

The chain is built from TRBV5-1 and TRBJ2-5, with 10 bases fitting TRBD1. V was pared by 4 bases and J by 2 bases, with 8 bases of the junction left unmatched. Germline V CDR1 and CDR2: SGHRS, YFSETQ. CDR3 length: 16 amino acids. The CDR3 sequence: CASSQGTGAAQETQYF. CDR3 coding DNA: TGCGCCAGCAGCCAGGGGACAGGGGCCGCTCAAGAGACCCAGTACTTC.

This rearrangement joins TRBV29-1 to TRBJ1-1, with no clear D. Germline lookup yields CDR1 SQVTM and CDR2 ANQGSEA. The V end lost 0 bases, the J end lost 2 bases, and 10 bases lay between the germline ends. The CDR3 has 14 residues. CDR3 region: CSVEDHGSNTEAFF. CDR3 coding DNA: TGCAGCGTTGAAGATCACGGGAGTAACACTGAAGCTTTCTTT.